Each of the 23 T cell receptor beta chains below was sequenced from the same sample in a study of blood T cell repertoires in COVID-19. The protocol was immunoSEQ multiplex PCR, while the TCRdb copy is restricted to in-frame clones and leaves out a portion. The sample lists some 74,000 clones; 70% to 90% were seen once. The sample was peripheral blood. The receptors stem from a woman aged 80 or over with acute or convalescent COVID-19.

The J gene is TRBJ2-7, the V gene TRBV20-1; 14 positions match TRBD2. V was pared by 3 bases and J by 6 bases, with 4 bases of the junction left unmatched. Per the germline V gene, CDR1 is DFQATT and CDR2 is SNEGSKA (reference sequence). The CDR3 covers 14 residues. The CDR3 DNA follows: TGCAGTGCTAGTGGGACTAGCGGGGGAAGCGAGCAGTACTTC. This translates into CSASGTSGGSEQYF.

The chain joins TRBV13 to TRBJ2-1; tentatively, D is TRBD2 (5 bases). Germline V gene lookup returns CDR1 PRHDT and CDR2 FYEKMQ (reference sequence). Trimming stripped 0 bases from V and 0 bases from J, with 9 bases between. There are 16 residues in the CDR3. DNA of the CDR3: TGTGCCAGCAGCTTAGGAGGTGGGAGCTCCTACAATGAGCAGTTCTTC. This encodes CASSLGGGSSYNEQFF. The variable domain in full, completed from reference TRBV13 and TRBJ2-1, reads AAGVIQSPRHLIKEKRETATLKCYPIPRHDTVYWYQQGPGQDPQFLISFYEKMQSDKGSIPDRFSAQQFSDYHSELNMSSLELGDSALYFCASSLGGGSSYNEQFFGPGTRLTVL.

This chain links TRBV29-1 with TRBJ1-2; TRBD1 is a possible D gene (5 bases). The ends were cut back, 6 bases at V and 3 bases at J, with 14 bases in the middle. CDR1 is SQVTM and CDR2 is ANQGSEA in the germline V gene. The CDR3 runs to 13 residues. The CDR3 DNA is TGCAGCGTCGGTCTCAGGGTGGACTATGGCTACACCTTC. Protein sequence: CSVGLRVDYGYTF.

The rearrangement uses TRBV7-9 and TRBJ1-5; 9 bases line up with TRBD1. J lost 12 bases, V lost 0 bases, and 3 bases had no gene match. The CDR3 length is 13 residues. From germline, CDR1 is SEHNR and CDR2 FQNEAQ (reference sequence). The CDR3 spells CASSLAGTGFQHF. CDR3 in DNA: TGTGCCAGCAGCTTAGCCGGGACAGGGTTCCAGCATTTT.

This clone was seen just once. This chain uses TRBV30 with TRBJ1-1; no firm D call. CDR1 and CDR2 from the germline V gene are GTSNPN and SVGIG (reference sequence). V gave up 3 bases and J gave up 0 bases, with 11 bases separating them. The CDR3 contains 14 residues. CDR3 loop: CAWSNPGLNTEAFF. CDR3 bases: TGTGCCTGGAGCAATCCCGGGTTGAACACTGAAGCTTTCTTT.

The chain uses TRBV30 and TRBJ1-6; 10 nucleotides match TRBD1. Germline V lookup: CDR1 GTSNPN, CDR2 SVGIG (reference sequence). Losses at the gene ends were 8 bases for V and 7 bases for J; bases not matched to a gene: 5. The CDR3 has 13 amino acids. This CDR3 reads CAGGQGMNSPLHF. Here the CDR3 DNA reads TGTGCCGGGGGACAGGGGATGAATTCACCCCTCCACTTT.

This clone was observed a handful of times. V usage is TRBV14 and J usage is TRBJ1-3; 10 bases line up with TRBD1. The CDR3 spans 16 residues. Germline trimming cut 0 bases from V and 2 bases from J; bases unmatched to any gene: 1. Germline V gene lookup returns CDR1 SGHDN and CDR2 FVKESK. The CDR3 nucleotides are TGTGCCAGCAGCCAAGAAGGGACAGGGGCTGGAAACACCATATATTTT. Translation gives CASSQEGTGAGNTIYF.

The rearrangement joins TRBV7-3 to TRBJ2-1; no definite D call. The CDR3 runs to 13 residues. V was pared by 2 bases and J by 4 bases, with 6 bases between. The V gene's germline CDR1 is SGHTA and CDR2 FQGTGA. CDR3 sequence: CASSLSSYNEQFF. CDR3 DNA sequence: TGTGCCAGCAGCTTATCGAGTTACAATGAGCAGTTCTTC.

The J gene is TRBJ2-1, the V gene TRBV7-2, with TRBD1 identical over 9 bases. Losses at the gene ends were 5 bases for V and 6 bases for J; bases not matched to a gene: 11. The CDR3 contains 16 residues. CDR1 is SGHTA and CDR2 is FQGNSA in the germline V gene. The CDR3 region is CASSPPTGGIGNEQFF. The CDR3 DNA follows: TGTGCCAGCAGCCCTCCCACAGGGGGCATCGGCAATGAGCAGTTCTTC.

This clone was seen once. The chain combines TRBV10-1 with TRBJ2-2; 8 nucleotides match TRBD1. V shed 2 bases and J 4 bases; nucleotides not matched to a gene: 12. The CDR3 is 18 residues long. Germline CDR1 is WNHNN and CDR2 is SYGVQD (reference sequence). CDR3 nucleotide sequence: TGCGCCAGCAGTGAGGCGAACCCCGGGACAGGACGCACCGGGGAGCTGTTTTTT. This codes for CASSEANPGTGRTGELFF.

The chain uses TRBV27 and TRBJ2-7; the D gene is possibly TRBD2 (5 bases). Germline V gene sequence: CDR1 MNHEY, CDR2 SMNVEV (reference sequence). The CDR3 covers 14 residues. The V gene lost 3 bases and the J gene lost 2 bases, with 11 bases spanning the gap. CDR3 region: CASSLRGSPYEQYF. DNA for the CDR3: TGTGCCAGCAGTTTGCGAGGGAGCCCCTACGAGCAGTACTTC.

The rearrangement links TRBV6-5 to TRBJ2-2; D possibly corresponds to TRBD1 (6 bases). CDR1 and CDR2 (germline): MNHEY, SVGAGI. Trimming stripped 10 bases from V and 0 bases from J, with 9 bases between. The CDR3 sequence is 13 residues long. The CDR3 is CATWTANTGELFF. CDR3 nucleotide sequence: TGTGCCACCTGGACAGCGAACACCGGGGAGCTGTTTTTT.

This clone occurred once. The genes are TRBV7-9 and TRBJ2-1; TRBD2 aligns across 12 bases. From germline, CDR1 is SEHNR and CDR2 FQNEAQ (reference sequence). V lost 2 bases to trimming and J lost 8 bases; unmatched junction nucleotides: 10. The CDR3 runs 17 residues. In DNA form, the CDR3 reads TGTGCCAGCAGCTTACCCCGCGGACTAGCGGGAAAAGATGAGCAGTTCTTC. It is translated as CASSLPRGLAGKDEQFF.

This chain joins TRBV7-8 and TRBJ2-7, with 7 bases lining up with TRBD2. V dropped 5 bases and J dropped 0; count of bases not matched to a gene: 13. The CDR3 consists of 17 residues. CDR1 SGHVS and CDR2 FQNEAQ come from the germline V gene. This chain's CDR3 is CASSIRGVSGDSYEQYF. CDR3 in DNA: TGTGCCAGCAGCATTCGAGGGGTCAGCGGGGACTCCTACGAGCAGTACTTC.

The chain carries TRBV4-1 and TRBJ2-5; TRBD1 aligns across 7 bases. The CDR3 runs 17 residues. CDR1 is MGHRA, CDR2 YSYEKL, per germline. Trimming took 2 bases from V and 1 from J; bases not matched to a gene: 10. The CDR3 loop is CASSQLLGQETQETQYF. In nucleotides, the CDR3 is TGCGCCAGCAGCCAACTACTTGGACAGGAAACCCAAGAGACCCAGTACTTC.

The V call is TRBV19, the J call TRBJ2-1; D not resolved. Germline assignment: CDR1 LNHDA and CDR2 SQIVND (reference sequence). Trimming removed 3 bases from V and 2 bases from J, with 11 bases in between. This CDR3 has 15 residues. The CDR3 DNA sequence: TGTGCCAGTAGTATGAAAGCTGTGGCCTACAATGAGCAGTTCTTC. Protein product: CASSMKAVAYNEQFF.

The V gene is TRBV3-1 (or the pseudogene TRBV3-2), the J gene TRBJ1-1; the D is unclear. Trimming left V 1 base short and J 5 bases short, with 11 bases between. Germline lookup yields CDR1 LGHDT and CDR2 YNNKEL (reference sequence). The CDR3 runs 14 residues. The CDR3 spells CASSQVDSRTEAFF. The CDR3 DNA follows: TGTGCCAGCAGCCAAGTCGATAGTCGGACTGAAGCTTTCTTT.

The gene calls are TRBV28 and TRBJ2-2; D unclear. Trimming removed 1 base at V and 7 bases at J, with 7 bases between. The CDR3 has 13 amino acids. Germline V lookup: CDR1 MDHEN, CDR2 SYDVKM. CDR3 sequence reads: CASSLLGSGELFF. The CDR3 region has the DNA TGTGCCAGCAGTTTATTGGGCAGCGGGGAGCTGTTTTTT.

The CDR3 DNA is TGCGCCAGCAGCTCGGGGGACGGCAACTCTGGAAACACCATATATTTT. This codes for CASSSGDGNSGNTIYF. The V call is TRBV5-1, the J call TRBJ1-3; TRBD1 might be the D (5 bases). The V gene's germline CDR1 is SGHRS and CDR2 YFSETQ. The CDR3 is 16 residues long. V lost 3 bases and J lost 0, with 13 bases in between.

This clone was counted once. The chain uses TRBV11-2 and TRBJ2-1; 9 nucleotides match TRBD2. J was trimmed by 7 bases and V by 3 bases; bases with no gene match: 4. Germline V gene sequence: CDR1 SGHAT, CDR2 FQNNGV. This CDR3 spans 14 amino acids. Here the CDR3 DNA reads TGTGCCAGCAGCTTGGCTAGCGGGACAAATGAGCAGTTCTTC. Protein sequence: CASSLASGTNEQFF.

The V and J genes are TRBV20-1 and TRBJ2-1; 9 bases agree with TRBD2. J was trimmed by 5 bases and V by 3 bases; bases with no gene match: 2. This CDR3 has 13 amino acids. Germline assignment: CDR1 DFQATT and CDR2 SNEGSKA (reference sequence). The DNA of the CDR3 is TGCAGTGCTAGTGGGACTAGCAACAATGAGCAGTTCTTC. Residues: CSASGTSNNEQFF.

V usage is TRBV27 and J usage is TRBJ1-1; weak D call: TRBD1 (6 bases). CDR1 MNHEY and CDR2 SMNVEV come from the germline V gene (reference sequence). The CDR3 covers 13 residues. V lost 0 bases to trimming and J lost 12 bases, with 14 bases between them. The CDR3 spells CASSLSLDSWPFF. The DNA of the CDR3 is TGTGCCAGCAGTTTATCCTTGGACAGTTGGCCTTTCTTT.

This clone appeared a few times. The chain employs TRBV4-2 and TRBJ2-7, with D hard to call. Germline V gene lookup returns CDR1 LGHNA and CDR2 YNFKEQ. This CDR3 is 14 amino acids long. V was shortened by 3 bases and J by 4 bases, with 13 bases between the two germline ends. The CDR3 DNA reads TGTGCCAGCAGCCACCGCGGTCTAGGTTACGAGCAGTACTTC. It codes for CASSHRGLGYEQYF.